This T cell receptor (beta chain) is drawn from a study of Ad26.COV2.S vaccination and SARS-CoV-2 variants. Treatment in this sample: about 20 received Ad26.COV2.S at low or high dose, single or two shots; 5 received placebo; per-sample allocation not given. Samples analyzed were those drawn on day 63 after the first vaccine or placebo injection. Assay used: immunoSEQ multiplex PCR; TCRdb lists only in-frame clones, some missing. The table records 350,000 to 450,000 clones, roughly 81% of them present only once. Trimming removed 3 bases at V and 4 bases at J, with 18 bases between. The CDR3 contains 16 residues. Germline V CDR1 and CDR2: MNHEY, SVGAGI.

The receptor was derived from a person between 18 and 60 years old who received the Ad26.COV2.S COVID-19 vaccine or a placebo. Sequences were derived from peripheral blood, sampled in a trial of Ad26.COV2.S vaccine versus placebo. The J gene is TRBJ1-2, the V gene TRBV6-5; TRBD1 might be the D (6 bases). CDR3 in DNA: TGTGCCAGCAGTTATTTTGAGACAGGTTCCTCCTATGGCTACACCTTC. Translation: CASSYFETGSSYGYTF.